This TCR beta chain was sequenced for a study of blood T cells in healthy people across ages. This clonotype was recorded a few times. Its antigen is currently unknown. A second about 7 to 12 cycle PCR used barcoded and J-beta primers. A single record per CDR3 protein comes from TCRdb applying MiXCR to the 5' RACE reads. The table includes roughly 1.5 million distinct CDR3 sequences, approximately 39% detected once. CDR1 and CDR2 from the germline V gene are MNHEY and SVGEGT. The CDR3 contains 15 residues. Trimming removed 8 bases from V and 6 bases from J; junction bases left unmatched: 11. Overall study findings and caveats: Possibly, changes in expanded clonotypes were confounded because donor CMV status was unknown.

The sequencing input was blood. The sequence came from a woman aged 18-29 years in good health. This sequence joins TRBV6-2 or TRBV6-3 and TRBJ2-1; 9 bases map to TRBD2. CDR3 nucleotide sequence: TGTGCCAGCCTAGCGGGATTCTTTGACGGCAATGAGCAGTTCTTC. This gives the protein CASLAGFFDGNEQFF.